This entry is about one TCR beta chain. The antigen is unknown. Unrecorded immune exposure was likely among donors, who were nominally healthy when sampled. This specimen belongs to a study of cytomegalovirus exposure and HLA in healthy donors. The study's findings and limits: The study recorded over 150 TCR beta chains that were cytomegalovirus-associated.

The study ran its PCR with 60 Vbeta and 13 Jbeta primers. Under the authors' procedure: In a later analysis, 80 million or so unique TCR beta chains included roughly 11 million shared by two or more donors. The assay was immunoSEQ multiplex PCR, and TCRdb's table has in-frame clones only and misses some. V and J calls and clone size are those listed in that table; D and trimming were worked out from the DNA. The data hold roughly 80,000 clones, with 75% to 85% observed a single time. This CDR3 spans 16 amino acids. V was pared by 6 bases and J by 4 bases, with 18 bases between. From germline, CDR1 is KGHSH and CDR2 LQKENI.

The sample consisted of PBMCs. The TCR was taken from a man aged 50 or older in good health and CMV-seropositive. This chain uses TRBV18 with TRBJ1-4, with D tentatively TRBD1 (5 bases). CDR3 protein: CASSLGLGQLNEKLFF. Written as DNA, the CDR3 is TGTGCCAGCTCCCTGGGATTAGGACAACTTAATGAAAAACTGTTTTTT.